This TCR beta chain was obtained from a study of T-cell memory formation after mild COVID-19. J gave up 5 bases and V 3 bases, and 2 bases lay outside the gene matches. Germline values: CDR1 MDHEN, CDR2 SYDVKM. This CDR3 contains 13 residues. TCRdb reprocessed the 5' RACE reads via MiXCR and lists one record per CDR3 protein. There are some 57,000 distinct CDR3 sequences in the sample; 12% occur only once, and more than 20% lies in the top ten. Material for sequencing was PBMCs or a T cell subset sorted from them (not recorded which). The clonotype originates from a man between 18 and 29 years old who had mild COVID-19 (a few samples of this study predate the infection). Cell type and time point are not known. This chain joins TRBV28 and TRBJ2-5, with 8 nucleotides matching TRBD1. CDR3 amino acids: CASSFQGAETQYF. The CDR3 nucleotides are TGTGCCAGCAGTTTTCAGGGGGCCGAGACCCAGTACTTC.